These 25 T cell receptor beta chains were all obtained from the same sample, sequenced in a study of cytomegalovirus exposure and HLA in healthy donors. The PCR ran on 60 Vbeta and 13 Jbeta primers. Clones were sequenced by immunoSEQ multiplex PCR, and TCRdb holds only the in-frame ones, with some missing. The sample yields about 160,000 clones, 75% seen once. Sample: PBMCs. These receptors originate from a woman between 45 and 65 years old in good health and CMV-seropositive.

Only a few counts were recorded for this clone. The V gene is TRBV18, the J gene TRBJ2-1; 13 bases fit TRBD2. The CDR3 is 17 amino acids. Trimming took 0 bases from V and 1 from J; bases not matched to a gene: 0. The germline V gene has CDR1 KGHSH and CDR2 LQKENI. Here the CDR3 reads CASSPPTSGGSYNEQFF. CDR3 sequence (DNA): TGTGCCAGCTCACCACCGACTAGCGGGGGGTCCTACAATGAGCAGTTCTTC.

The chain recombines TRBV5-6 with TRBJ1-1; D unresolved. The CDR3 is 13 residues long. Trimming shortened V by 2 bases and J by 4 bases, and 9 bases separated the two germline ends. Looked up from germline, CDR1 is SGHDT and CDR2 is YYEEEE. CDR3 DNA sequence: TGTGCCAGCAGCTTACGGTATGGCACTGAAGCTTTCTTT. It specifies CASSLRYGTEAFF.

This chain links TRBV9 with TRBJ2-5; 7 nucleotides line up with TRBD2. This CDR3 comprises 16 residues. V gave up 3 bases and J gave up 3 bases; unmatched junction bases: 11. CDR1 is SGDLS and CDR2 is YYNGEE in the germline V gene. For the CDR3, the DNA is TGTGCCAGCAGCGCTGGGGGGAGCGGGGCTAAAGAGACCCAGTACTTC. This encodes CASSAGGSGAKETQYF.

In this sample, this clone turned up a few times. The V gene is TRBV5-5, the J gene TRBJ1-6; D may be TRBD1 (5 bases). The CDR3 extends over 17 amino acids. CDR1 SGHKS and CDR2 YYEKEE come from the germline V gene (reference sequence). V lost 4 bases to trimming and J lost 0 bases, with 14 bases between them. The CDR3 DNA reads as TGTGCCAGCAGCCGGACACTTCAGAGCTCCTATAATTCACCCCTCCACTTT. It encodes CASSRTLQSSYNSPLHF.

The V gene is TRBV4-1, the J gene TRBJ1-5; TRBD1 matches 7 bases. V gave up 3 bases and J gave up 0 bases; unmatched junction bases: 2. This CDR3 is 15 amino acids long. The germline gives CDR1 MGHRA, CDR2 YSYEKL. This CDR3 is CASSQGQTSNQPQHF. Written as DNA, the CDR3 is TGCGCCAGCAGCCAGGGACAGACTAGCAATCAGCCCCAGCATTTT.

The chain recombines TRBV27 with TRBJ2-3, with D perhaps matching TRBD1 (6 bases). Germline assignment: CDR1 MNHEY and CDR2 SMNVEV (reference sequence). The length of the CDR3 is 16 residues. V dropped 3 bases and J dropped 2 bases, with 15 bases sitting between them. The CDR3 sequence is CASSLSADSNTDTQYF. Here the CDR3 DNA reads TGTGCCAGCAGTTTGTCTGCGGACAGTAACACAGATACGCAGTATTTT.

With respect to this clone: At one of its ends the junction is not consistent with the germline gene, which may arise from a read error. The chain uses TRBV7-9 and TRBJ2-7, with 10 positions matching TRBD1. In germline, CDR1 is SEHNR, CDR2 FQNEAQ (reference sequence). This CDR3 is 14 amino acids long. The CDR3 DNA sequence: TGTGCCGGCAGCGGGCGGACAGGGGGTTACGAGCAGTACTTC. Translated: CAGSGRTGGYEQYF.

Only a few counts were recorded for this clone. CDR3 bases: TGCGCCAGCAGCGGTCCGGGACAGGGGCGCAATGAGCAGTTCTTC. Amino acids: CASSGPGQGRNEQFF. The rearrangement uses TRBV10-1 and TRBJ2-1; 10 bases line up with TRBD1. The CDR3 extends over 15 amino acids. Germline CDR1 is WNHNN and CDR2 is SYGVQD (reference sequence). The junction had 8 bases not matched to a gene; V was cut back by 6 bases and J by 6 bases.

As to this clone: This specimen includes other DNA sequences encoding the same CDR3. This rearrangement joins TRBV19 to TRBJ1-5; 7 bases line up with TRBD1. CDR3 size: 15 residues. J lost 4 bases, V lost 0 bases, and 3 bases had no gene match. Germline-derived CDR1 and CDR2 are LNHDA and SQIVND (reference sequence). CDR3 protein: CASSIDGTVNQPQHF. The CDR3 coding sequence is TGTGCCAGTAGTATAGATGGGACAGTGAATCAGCCCCAGCATTTT.

This sequence joins TRBV4-2 and TRBJ2-2; a weak D match, TRBD1 (6 bases). The CDR3 is made up of 16 amino acids. V was shortened by 0 bases and J by 5 bases, with 13 bases between the two germline ends. CDR1 and CDR2 (germline): LGHNA, YNFKEQ. Written as DNA, the CDR3 is TGTGCCAGCAGCCAAGAAATTACAGGGATAACCGGGGAGCTGTTTTTT. Translation: CASSQEITGITGELFF.

The chain uses TRBV6-1 and TRBJ2-1; 8 nucleotides agree with TRBD1. From germline, CDR1 is MNHNS and CDR2 SASEGT. J gave up 1 base and V 6 bases, and 2 bases lay outside the gene matches. The CDR3 is 14 residues long. CDR3 sequence (DNA): TGTGCCAGCAGAACAGGGGGGTCCTACAATGAGCAGTTCTTC. It specifies CASRTGGSYNEQFF.

The V gene is TRBV10-3, the J gene TRBJ1-1; D uncertain. In germline, CDR1 is ENHRY, CDR2 SYGVKD. The CDR3 extends over 12 amino acids. V was cut by 4 bases and J by 1 base, with 4 bases left in between. CDR3 protein: CAISVANTEAFF. CDR3 coding DNA: TGTGCCATCAGTGTGGCGAACACTGAAGCTTTCTTT.

V and J are TRBV6-1 and TRBJ1-4; the match to TRBD1 covers 7 bases. The CDR3 is 14 amino acids. CDR1 MNHNS and CDR2 SASEGT come from the germline V gene. The V gene end was trimmed by 5 bases and the J gene end by 5 bases; junction bases not matched to a gene: 5. This chain's CDR3 is CASSLSGGNEKLFF. The CDR3 DNA reads TGTGCCAGCAGTCTATCAGGGGGAAATGAAAAACTGTTTTTT.

The V and J genes are TRBV9 and TRBJ2-1; 11 bases are shared with TRBD2. The CDR3 is made up of 15 amino acids. Trimming removed 0 bases from V and 12 bases from J; junction bases left unmatched: 8. Per the germline V gene, CDR1 is SGDLS and CDR2 is YYNGEE. The DNA of the CDR3 is TGTGCCAGCAGCGTAGGGGGTAGCGGGGGGGCCGGGCAGTTCTTC. Translated, it gives CASSVGGSGGAGQFF.

On this clone: Additional DNA sequences in this sample encode the identical CDR3. The chain links TRBV29-1 to TRBJ2-5, with TRBD2 identical over 7 bases. V was pared by 6 bases and J by 5 bases, with 6 bases of the junction left unmatched. Germline V gene sequence: CDR1 SQVTM, CDR2 ANQGSEA. This CDR3 has 12 residues. Here the CDR3 DNA reads TGCAGCGTGTCTTCCGGGGGGGAGACCCAGTACTTC. It is translated as CSVSSGGETQYF.

This clone was seen a few times. This chain uses TRBV5-6 with TRBJ1-2, with D possibly matching TRBD1 (6 bases). The CDR3 runs to 15 residues. The germline V gene encodes CDR1 SGHDT and CDR2 YYEEEE. V was cut by 3 bases and J by 2 bases, with 14 bases left in between. The CDR3 DNA reads as TGTGCCAGCAGCTCGGAAAATACAGGGAACTATGGCTACACCTTC. Translated, it gives CASSSENTGNYGYTF.

This rearrangement joins TRBV27 to TRBJ1-1; D possibly corresponds to TRBD1 (5 bases). In germline, CDR1 is MNHEY, CDR2 SMNVEV (reference sequence). The CDR3 has 14 residues. Trimming shortened V by 2 bases and J by 0 bases, and 7 bases separated the two germline ends. DNA for the CDR3: TGTGCCAGCAGTTTAGGGGGGGTGAACACTGAAGCTTTCTTT. Amino acid sequence: CASSLGGVNTEAFF.

A few counts support this clone. The chain couples TRBV7-3 to TRBJ1-1; unclear D gene. V lost 0 bases to trimming and J lost 1 base, with 6 bases between them. The CDR3 is 14 residues long. The germline gives CDR1 SGHTA, CDR2 FQGTGA. Here the CDR3 reads CASSLTIGNTEAFF. CDR3 nucleotides: TGTGCCAGCAGCTTAACTATCGGGAACACTGAAGCTTTCTTT.

This clone has more than one count but fewer than ten. The V call is TRBV5-1, the J call TRBJ2-7, with TRBD1 identical over 7 bases. CDR3 length equals 13 residues. V shed 4 bases, J shed 3 bases, and the junction held 4 bases outside the gene matches. Germline CDR1 SGHRS, CDR2 YFSETQ. CDR3 sequence reads: CASSTTGVYEQYF. The DNA of the CDR3 is TGCGCCAGCAGCACAACAGGGGTCTACGAGCAGTACTTC.

This clone has only one observation. J is TRBJ1-3 and V is TRBV5-6; 7 nucleotides match TRBD1. This CDR3 is built from 18 residues. Germline loops: CDR1 SGHDT, CDR2 YYEEEE. The trim removed 4 bases at V and 0 bases at J, leaving 13 bases unmatched. CDR3 loop: CASSLRGQLLPSGNTIYF. In DNA form, the CDR3 reads TGTGCCAGCAGCCTCAGGGGACAGCTTTTACCCTCTGGAAACACCATATATTTT.

This clone was counted between two and nine times. The V and J genes are TRBV11-1 and TRBJ2-3; 9 bases align to TRBD2. V lost 1 base and J lost 6; bases outside the gene matches: 11. The CDR3 length is 17 residues. Per germline, CDR1 SGHAT and CDR2 FQDESV (reference sequence). The CDR3 protein is CASSLGGGGAPSDTQYF. DNA of the CDR3: TGTGCCAGCAGCTTAGGTGGCGGGGGGGCCCCGTCCGATACGCAGTATTTT. Combining the CDR3 with reference TRBV11-1 and TRBJ2-3 gives the whole variable domain EAEVAQSPRYKITEKSQAVAFWCDPISGHATLYWYRQILGQGPELLVQFQDESVVDDSQLPKDRFSAERLKGVDSTLKIQPAELGDSAMYLCASSLGGGGAPSDTQYFGPGTRLTVL.

V usage is TRBV30 and J usage is TRBJ1-6; weak D call: TRBD1 (6 bases). The ends were cut back, 1 base at V and 10 bases at J, with 14 bases in the middle. Germline assignment: CDR1 GTSNPN and CDR2 SVGIG (reference sequence). This CDR3 region has 14 residues. The CDR3 DNA reads TGTGCCTGGAGTGGAAACACAGGGCTCTCACCCCTCCACTTT. Translating gives CAWSGNTGLSPLHF. The full variable domain, its missing parts supplied by reference TRBV30 and TRBJ1-6, is SQTIHQWPATLVQPVGSPLSLECTVEGTSNPNLYWYRQAAGRGLQLLFYSVGIGQISSEVPQNLSASRPQDRQFILSSKKLLLSDSGFYLCAWSGNTGLSPLHFGNGTRLTVT.

The genes are TRBV5-1 and TRBJ2-3; 8 bases line up with TRBD1. This CDR3 comprises 14 residues. Germline V gives CDR1 SGHRS, CDR2 YFSETQ. Trimming removed 2 bases from V and 4 bases from J; junction bases left unmatched: 3. CDR3 nucleotides: TGCGCCAGCAGCTTTGAACAGGGGGCAGATACGCAGTATTTT. Its protein product is CASSFEQGADTQYF.

A word on this clone: Compared with germline, one end of the junction differs, possibly owing to a read error. The rearrangement joins TRBV6-6 to TRBJ1-4; D not resolved. The CDR3 spans 12 residues. CDR1 is MNHNY, CDR2 SVGAGI, per germline (reference sequence). For the CDR3, the DNA is TGTGCCAGCAGTTACTCAAGAGAAAAACCGTTTTTT. This sequence encodes CASSYSREKPFF.

The chain recombines TRBV6-1 with TRBJ1-2; TRBD1 agrees at 7 bases. V dropped 2 bases and J dropped 6; count of bases not matched to a gene: 3. The CDR3 has 13 residues. Germline V gives CDR1 MNHNS, CDR2 SASEGT. CDR3 in DNA: TGTGCCAGCAGTGAAAAGGGGGCGAATGGCTACACCTTC. It yields the protein CASSEKGANGYTF.